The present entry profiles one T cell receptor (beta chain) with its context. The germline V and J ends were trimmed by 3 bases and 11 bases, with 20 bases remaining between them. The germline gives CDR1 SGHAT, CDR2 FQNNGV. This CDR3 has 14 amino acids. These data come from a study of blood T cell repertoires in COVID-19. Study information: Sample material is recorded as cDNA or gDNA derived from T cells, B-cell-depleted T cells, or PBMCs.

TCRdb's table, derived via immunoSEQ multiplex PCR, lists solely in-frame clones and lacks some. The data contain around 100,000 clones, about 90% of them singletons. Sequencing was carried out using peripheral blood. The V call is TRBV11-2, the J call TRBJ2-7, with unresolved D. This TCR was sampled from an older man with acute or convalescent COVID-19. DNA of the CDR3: TGTGCCAGCAGCTTTGATTTAGTCTCGAGTGAGGAGTACTTC. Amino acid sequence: CASSFDLVSSEEYF.